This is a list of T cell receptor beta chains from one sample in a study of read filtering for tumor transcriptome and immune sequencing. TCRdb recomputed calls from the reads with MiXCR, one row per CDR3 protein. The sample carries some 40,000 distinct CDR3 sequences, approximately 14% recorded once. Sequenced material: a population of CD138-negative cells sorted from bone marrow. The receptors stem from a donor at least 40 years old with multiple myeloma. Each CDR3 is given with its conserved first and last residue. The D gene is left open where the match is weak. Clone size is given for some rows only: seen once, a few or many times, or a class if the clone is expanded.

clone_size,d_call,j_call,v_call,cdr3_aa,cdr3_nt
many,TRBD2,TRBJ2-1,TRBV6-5,CASSHSGSSYNEQFF,TGTGCCAGCAGCCATAGCGGGAGCTCCTACAATGAGCAGTTCTTC
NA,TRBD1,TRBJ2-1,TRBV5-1,CASSLAGQVLNEQFF,TGCGCCAGCAGCTTGGCGGGACAGGTGCTCAATGAGCAGTTCTTC
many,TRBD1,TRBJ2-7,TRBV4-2,CASSQDGTGGYEQYF,TGCGCCAGCAGCCAAGACGGGACAGGGGGCTACGAGCAGTACTTC
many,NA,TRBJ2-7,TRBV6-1,CASRPGTYEQYF,TGTGCCAGCAGGCCGGGGACCTACGAGCAGTACTTC
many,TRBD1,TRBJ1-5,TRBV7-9,CASSVDTGGYQPQHF,TGTGCCAGCAGCGTGGATACAGGGGGATATCAGCCCCAGCATTTT
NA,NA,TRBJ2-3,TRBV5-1,CASSPGRGADTQYF,TGCGCCAGCAGCCCCGGTCGGGGGGCGGATACGCAGTATTTT
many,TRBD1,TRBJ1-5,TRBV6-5,CASTPGTAGNQPQHF,TGTGCCAGCACCCCGGGGACAGCCGGTAATCAGCCCCAGCATTTT
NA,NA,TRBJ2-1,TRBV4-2,CASSQAFPADEQFF,TGTGCCAGCAGCCAAGCGTTTCCGGCGGATGAGCAGTTCTTC
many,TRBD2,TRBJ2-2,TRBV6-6,CASSGPFSGGPNTGELFF,TGTGCCAGCAGTGGTCCCTTTAGCGGGGGCCCGAACACCGGGGAGCTGTTTTTT
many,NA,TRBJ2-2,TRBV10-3,CAISRDTDTGELFF,TGTGCCATCAGTCGGGACACCGACACCGGGGAGCTGTTTTTT
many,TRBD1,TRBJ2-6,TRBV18,CASSPPGQYGTNVLTF,TGTGCCAGCTCACCACCGGGACAGTACGGGACCAACGTCCTGACTTTC
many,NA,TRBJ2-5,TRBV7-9,CASSHPPPGLQETQYF,TGTGCCAGCAGCCATCCCCCGCCGGGCCTGCAAGAGACCCAGTACTTC
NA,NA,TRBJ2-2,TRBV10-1,CAGSDDWNKGGNAGELFF,TGCGCCGGCAGTGACGATTGGAATAAAGGGGGGAACGCCGGGGAGCTGTTTTTT
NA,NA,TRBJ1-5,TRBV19,CASSMGVKAEGQPQHF,TGTGCCAGTAGTATGGGGGTCAAAGCCGAAGGTCAGCCCCAGCATTTT
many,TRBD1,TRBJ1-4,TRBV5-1,CASSLVPGQGSAGKLFF,TGCGCCAGCAGCTTGGTCCCGGGACAGGGTTCGGCAGGGAAACTGTTTTTT
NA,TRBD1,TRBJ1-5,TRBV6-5,CASSYPPGQGENQPQHF,TGTGCCAGCAGTTACCCACCGGGACAGGGGGAGAATCAGCCCCAGCATTTT
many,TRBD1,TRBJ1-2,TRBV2,CASSEADKGAYGYTF,TGTGCCAGCAGTGAAGCGGACAAGGGGGCGTATGGCTACACCTTC
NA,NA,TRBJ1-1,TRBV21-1,CASSKVRGQGAVTEAFF,TGTGCCAGCAGCAAAGTCCGGGGGCAGGGGGCTGTCACTGAAGCTTTCTTT
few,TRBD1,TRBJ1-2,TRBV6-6,CASSFPGQGAYGYTF,TGTGCCAGCAGTTTCCCGGGACAGGGAGCCTATGGCTACACCTTC
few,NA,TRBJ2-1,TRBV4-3,CASSRGWGVNEQFF,TGCGCCAGCAGTCGGGGGTGGGGGGTCAATGAGCAGTTCTTC
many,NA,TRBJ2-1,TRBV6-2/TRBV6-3,CASSQQVPGGSSSYNEQFF,TGTGCCAGCAGTCAACAAGTACCGGGTGGCTCCAGCTCCTACAATGAGCAGTTCTTC
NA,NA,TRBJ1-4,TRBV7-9,CASSWGTGNEKRVF,NA
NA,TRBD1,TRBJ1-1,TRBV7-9,CASSPRGRSEAFF,TGTGCCAGCAGCCCTAGGGGGCGGAGTGAAGCTTTCTTT
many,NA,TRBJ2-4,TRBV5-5,CASSSVTGPDIQYF,TGTGCCAGCAGCTCAGTGACGGGTCCGGACATTCAGTACTTC
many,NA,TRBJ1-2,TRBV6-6,CASSYEDPTNYGYTF,TGTGCCAGCAGTTACGAGGATCCTACTAACTATGGCTACACCTTC
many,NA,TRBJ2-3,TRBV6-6,CASRHGQYTDTQYF,TGTGCCAGCAGACACGGACAGTACACAGATACGCAGTATTTT
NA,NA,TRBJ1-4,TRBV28,CASSTRAFATNEKLLF,TGTGCCAGCAGTACCAGGGCCTTCGCAACTAATGAAAAACTGCTTTTT
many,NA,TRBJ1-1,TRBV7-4,CASTTCGAFF,TGTGCCAGCACGACCTGTGGAGCTTTCTTT
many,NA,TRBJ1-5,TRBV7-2,CASTGGGQPQHF,TGTGCCAGCACCGGTGGGGGTCAGCCCCAGCATTTT
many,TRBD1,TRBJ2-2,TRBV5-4,CASSSGTGGHTGELFF,TGTGCCAGCAGCTCGGGGACAGGGGGCCACACCGGGGAGCTGTTTTTT
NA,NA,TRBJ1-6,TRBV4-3,CASSLSASGSYNSPLLF,TGCGCCAGCAGTCTATCGGCCTCTGGCTCCTATAATTCACCCCTCCTCTTT
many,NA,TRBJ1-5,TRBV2,CASSAGQYGQPQHF,TGTGCCAGCAGTGCCGGACAGTATGGTCAGCCCCAGCATTTT
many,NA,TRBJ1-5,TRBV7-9,CASSLAAGSNQPQHF,TGTGCCAGCAGCTTAGCAGCCGGTAGCAATCAGCCCCAGCATTTT
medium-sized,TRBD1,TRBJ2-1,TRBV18,CASSPATGWGYGEQFF,TGTGCCAGCTCACCGGCGACAGGGTGGGGATATGGTGAGCAGTTCTTC
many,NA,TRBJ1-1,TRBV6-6,CASSYLANTEAFF,TGTGCCAGCAGTTATTTAGCGAACACCGAAGCTTTCTTT
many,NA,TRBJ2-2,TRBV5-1,CASSIGYTGELFF,TGCGCCAGCAGCATAGGGTACACCGGGGAGCTGTTTTTT
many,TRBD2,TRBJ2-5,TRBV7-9,CASSLTSGGRTYQETQYF,TGTGCCAGCAGCTTGACTAGCGGGGGCCGAACGTACCAAGAGACCCAGTACTTC
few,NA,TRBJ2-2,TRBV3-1,CASSQGLETGELFF,TGTGCCAGCAGCCAAGGATTAGAGACCGGGGAGCTGTTTTTT
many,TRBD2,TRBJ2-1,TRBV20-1,CSARDRFLAGSGSYNGQFF,TGCAGTGCTAGAGATCGGTTCCTAGCGGGGTCTGGCTCCTACAATGGGCAGTTCTTC
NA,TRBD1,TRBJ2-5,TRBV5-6,CASSSVARDRGSETQYF,TGTGCCAGCAGCTCCGTCGCCCGGGACAGGGGCTCAGAGACCCAGTACTTC
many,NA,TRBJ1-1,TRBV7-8,CASSLKYLNTEAFF,TGTGCCAGCAGCTTAAAGTATCTCAACACTGAAGCTTTCTTT
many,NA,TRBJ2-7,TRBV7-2,CASSFGSGPGGYEQYF,TGTGCCAGCAGCTTCGGATCCGGGCCTGGAGGGTACGAGCAGTACTTC
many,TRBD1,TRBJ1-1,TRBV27,CASSFSTGKGHTEAFF,TGTGCCAGCAGTTTTTCGACAGGGAAGGGCCACACTGAAGCTTTCTTT
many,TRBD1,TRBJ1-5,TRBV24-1,CATSDNTGGRQPQHF,TGTGCCACCAGTGATAATACAGGGGGCAGGCAGCCCCAGCATTTT
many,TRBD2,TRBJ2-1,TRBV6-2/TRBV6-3,CASSSSSGGSYNEQFF,TGTGCCAGCAGTTCCTCTAGCGGGGGCTCCTACAATGAGCAGTTCTTC
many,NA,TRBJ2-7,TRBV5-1,CASSLEGIAPGEQYF,TGCGCCAGCAGCTTGGAGGGCATCGCCCCTGGAGAGCAGTACTTC
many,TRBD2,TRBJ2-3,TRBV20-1,CSAPGVAGGTSTDTQYF,TGCAGTGCGCCCGGGGTAGCGGGGGGAACTAGCACAGATACGCAGTATTTT
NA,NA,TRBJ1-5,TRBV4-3,CASSQDPQKGQPQHF,TGCGCCAGCAGCCAAGATCCCCAGAAAGGTCAGCCCCAGCATTTT
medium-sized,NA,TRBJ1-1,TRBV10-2,CASSGTEAFF,TGCGCCAGCAGTGGGACAGAAGCTTTCTTT
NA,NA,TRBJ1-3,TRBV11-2,CASSLSTAGNTIYF,TGTGCCAGCAGCTTATCGACGGCTGGAAACACCATATATTTT
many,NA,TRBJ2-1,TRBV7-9,CASSLTSRPYNEQFF,TGTGCCAGCAGCTTGACCTCCCGTCCCTACAATGAGCAGTTCTTC
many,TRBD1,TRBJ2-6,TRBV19,CASFPGQYSGANVLTF,TGTGCCAGCTTTCCGGGACAGTACTCTGGGGCCAACGTCCTGACTTTC
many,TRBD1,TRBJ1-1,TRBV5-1,CASSGGTANTEAFF,TGCGCCAGCAGCGGCGGGACAGCGAACACTGAAGCTTTCTTT
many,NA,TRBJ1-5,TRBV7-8,CASSFDSLNQPQHF,TGTGCCAGCAGCTTTGACAGTCTCAATCAGCCCCAGCATTTT
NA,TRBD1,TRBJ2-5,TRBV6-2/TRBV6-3,CASSYGRQGGLQETQYF,TGTGCCAGCAGTTACGGCCGACAGGGGGGCCTCCAAGAGACCCAGTACTTC
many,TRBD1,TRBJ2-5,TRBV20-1,CSARDLRGQETQYF,TGCAGTGCTAGAGATCTCAGGGGGCAAGAGACCCAGTACTTC
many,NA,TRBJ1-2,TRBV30,CAGSYSEGNGYTF,TGTGCCGGGAGTTACTCCGAGGGGAATGGCTACACCTTC
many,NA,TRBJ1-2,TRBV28,CASSLQWYGYTF,TGTGCCAGCAGTCTGCAGTGGTATGGCTACACCTTC
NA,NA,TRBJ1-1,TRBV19,CASRADSHEAFF,TGTGCCAGTAGGGCAGACAGTCATGAAGCTTTCTTT
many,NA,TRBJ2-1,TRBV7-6,CASSLTDRQDEQFF,TGTGCCAGCAGCTTAACCGACAGGCAAGATGAGCAGTTCTTC